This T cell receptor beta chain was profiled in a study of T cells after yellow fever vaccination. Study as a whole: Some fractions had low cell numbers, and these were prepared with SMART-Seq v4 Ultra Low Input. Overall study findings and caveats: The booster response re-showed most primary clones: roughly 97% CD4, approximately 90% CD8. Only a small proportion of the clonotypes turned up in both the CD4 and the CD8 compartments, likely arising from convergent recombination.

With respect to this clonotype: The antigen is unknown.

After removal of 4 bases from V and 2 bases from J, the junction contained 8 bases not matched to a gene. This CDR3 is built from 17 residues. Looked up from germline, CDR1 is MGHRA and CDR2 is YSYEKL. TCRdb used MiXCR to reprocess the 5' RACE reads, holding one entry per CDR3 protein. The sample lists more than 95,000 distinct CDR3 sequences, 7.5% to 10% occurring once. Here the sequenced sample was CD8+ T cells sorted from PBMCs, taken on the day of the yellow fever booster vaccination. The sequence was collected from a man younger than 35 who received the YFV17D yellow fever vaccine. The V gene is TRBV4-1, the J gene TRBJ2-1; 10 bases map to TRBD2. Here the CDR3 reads CASSLRASGGAYNEQFF. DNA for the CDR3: TGCGCCAGCAGCCTCCGAGCGAGCGGGGGGGCCTACAATGAGCAGTTCTTC.